A selection of T cell receptor beta chains follows, all from one sample in a study of T cell changes during pregnancy in multiple sclerosis. Profiling relied on immunoSEQ multiplex PCR, and the TCRdb table lists in-frame clones only, not all of them. The sample contains some 38,000 clones, about nine tenths of which appear only once. Sequenced here: CD4+ T cells from peripheral blood mononuclear cells, sampled after pregnancy. The receptor source for this set is a female donor in good health, enrolled as a control in a pregnancy study. Both conserved end residues are part of each CDR3. The order of the fields is CDR3 length, V gene, J gene, clone size, D gene, CDR3 protein, CDR3 DNA. The D gene is left open where the match is weak. Size is omitted from some rows. Given values are once, few, many or a class for expanded clones.

len: 15
v_gene: TRBV6-1
j_gene: TRBJ2-7
abundance: -
d_gene: TRBD1
CDR3aa: CASPPPDRVMNEQYF
CDR3nt: TGTGCCAGCCCCCCCCCGGACAGGGTGATGAACGAGCAGTACTTC

len: 17
v_gene: TRBV18
j_gene: TRBJ2-1
abundance: -
d_gene: TRBD2
CDR3aa: CASSQRQRGSSYNEQFF
CDR3nt: TGTGCCAGCTCCCAACGCCAGCGGGGGAGCTCCTACAATGAGCAGTTCTTC

len: 15
v_gene: TRBV4-2
j_gene: TRBJ2-2
abundance: -
d_gene: TRBD2
CDR3aa: CASSRISGVTGELFF
CDR3nt: TGTGCCAGCAGCCGTATAAGCGGGGTCACCGGGGAGCTGTTTTTT

len: 12
v_gene: TRBV9
j_gene: TRBJ2-4
abundance: -
d_gene: TRBD1
CDR3aa: CASSPDRGIQYF
CDR3nt: TGTGCCAGCAGCCCGGACAGGGGGATTCAGTACTTC

len: 17
v_gene: TRBV11-1
j_gene: TRBJ2-1
abundance: -
d_gene: TRBD1
CDR3aa: CASSLGLGTGAYNEQFF
CDR3nt: TGTGCCAGCAGCTTAGGGTTAGGGACAGGGGCCTACAATGAGCAGTTCTTC

len: 14
v_gene: TRBV6-6
j_gene: TRBJ1-2
abundance: -
d_gene: TRBD1
CDR3aa: CASASSGQDYGYTF
CDR3nt: TGTGCCAGCGCAAGCTCCGGACAGGACTATGGCTACACCTTC

len: 13
v_gene: TRBV6-1
j_gene: TRBJ2-7
abundance: once
d_gene: TRBD2
CDR3aa: CATLAGGSYEQYF
CDR3nt: TGTGCCACCCTAGCGGGAGGCTCCTACGAGCAGTACTTC

len: 15
v_gene: TRBV7-8
j_gene: TRBJ1-1
abundance: -
d_gene: TRBD1
CDR3aa: CASTYGTVRAREAFF
CDR3nt: TGTGCCAGCACATATGGGACAGTACGGGCCCGTGAAGCTTTCTTT

len: 14
v_gene: TRBV7-2
j_gene: TRBJ1-2
abundance: -
d_gene: TRBD1
CDR3aa: CASSLGDRGYGYTF
CDR3nt: TGTGCCAGCAGCCTTGGGGACAGGGGATACGGCTACACCTTC

len: 12
v_gene: TRBV11-3
j_gene: TRBJ1-1
abundance: -
d_gene: -
CDR3aa: CASSSRWTEAFF
CDR3nt: TGTGCCAGCAGCTCCAGGTGGACTGAAGCTTTCTTT

len: 16
v_gene: TRBV19
j_gene: TRBJ2-3
abundance: once
d_gene: TRBD2
CDR3aa: CASSEPSGGSTDTQYF
CDR3nt: TGTGCCAGTAGTGAGCCTAGCGGGGGTAGCACAGATACGCAGTATTTT

len: 15
v_gene: TRBV7-2
j_gene: TRBJ1-5
abundance: -
d_gene: -
CDR3aa: CASSLTGSSNQPQHF
CDR3nt: TGTGCCAGCAGCTTAACAGGTTCGAGCAATCAGCCCCAGCATTTT

len: 16
v_gene: TRBV12-5
j_gene: TRBJ2-7
abundance: -
d_gene: TRBD1
CDR3aa: CASGPNPGTASYEQYF
CDR3nt: TGTGCTAGTGGTCCCAACCCCGGGACAGCCTCCTACGAGCAGTACTTC

len: 18
v_gene: TRBV2
j_gene: TRBJ2-2
abundance: -
d_gene: TRBD2
CDR3aa: CASRNLGGLAANTGELFF
CDR3nt: TGTGCCAGCAGGAATCTCGGGGGACTAGCGGCGAACACCGGGGAGCTGTTTTTT

len: 15
v_gene: TRBV7-9
j_gene: TRBJ2-2
abundance: -
d_gene: TRBD1
CDR3aa: CASSFGQGNTGELFF
CDR3nt: TGTGCCAGCAGCTTCGGACAGGGTAACACCGGGGAGCTGTTTTTT

len: 14
v_gene: TRBV27
j_gene: TRBJ2-3
abundance: -
d_gene: -
CDR3aa: CASSWLGQEDTQYF
CDR3nt: TGTGCCAGCAGTTGGCTGGGGCAAGAGGATACGCAGTATTTT

len: 16
v_gene: TRBV10-2
j_gene: TRBJ2-2
abundance: -
d_gene: -
CDR3aa: CASSEIAAANTGELFF
CDR3nt: TGCGCCAGCAGTGAGATAGCGGCAGCGAACACCGGGGAGCTGTTTTTT

len: 14
v_gene: TRBV5-1
j_gene: TRBJ1-4
abundance: -
d_gene: -
CDR3aa: CASSLGVGGEKLFF
CDR3nt: TGCGCCAGCAGCTTGGGGGTGGGAGGTGAAAAACTGTTTTTT

len: 14
v_gene: TRBV30
j_gene: TRBJ2-5
abundance: -
d_gene: -
CDR3aa: CAWSETNEPETQYF
CDR3nt: TGTGCCTGGAGTGAGACAAACGAACCAGAGACCCAGTACTTC

len: 16
v_gene: TRBV7-9
j_gene: TRBJ2-1
abundance: -
d_gene: TRBD2
CDR3aa: CASSLVTSGRYNEQFF
CDR3nt: TGTGCCAGCAGCTTAGTGACTAGCGGGAGGTACAATGAGCAGTTCTTC

len: 16
v_gene: TRBV16
j_gene: TRBJ2-3
abundance: -
d_gene: TRBD2
CDR3aa: CASSQRLAEFTDTQYF
CDR3nt: TGTGCCAGCAGCCAACGACTAGCGGAATTCACAGATACGCAGTATTTT

len: 18
v_gene: TRBV5-1
j_gene: TRBJ1-6
abundance: -
d_gene: -
CDR3aa: CASSLLISAGTGNSPLHF
CDR3nt: TGCGCCAGCAGCTTGCTAATTTCGGCAGGGACTGGTAATTCACCCCTCCACTTT

len: 15
v_gene: TRBV18
j_gene: TRBJ1-4
abundance: -
d_gene: TRBD1
CDR3aa: CASSPPGQGQEKLFF
CDR3nt: TGTGCCAGCTCACCTCCGGGACAGGGTCAAGAAAAACTGTTTTTT

len: 15
v_gene: TRBV6-1
j_gene: TRBJ1-4
abundance: -
d_gene: -
CDR3aa: CASRVQGATNEKLFF
CDR3nt: TGTGCCAGCAGGGTACAGGGTGCAACTAATGAAAAACTGTTTTTT

len: 13
v_gene: TRBV4-3
j_gene: TRBJ2-5
abundance: -
d_gene: -
CDR3aa: CASSRAAGETQYF
CDR3nt: TGCGCCAGCAGCCGGGCTGCGGGAGAGACCCAGTACTTC

len: 14
v_gene: TRBV6-1
j_gene: TRBJ1-4
abundance: -
d_gene: -
CDR3aa: CASSDRVSNEKLFF
CDR3nt: TGTGCCAGCAGTGACAGGGTTTCTAATGAAAAACTGTTTTTT

len: 15
v_gene: TRBV7-9
j_gene: TRBJ2-1
abundance: -
d_gene: -
CDR3aa: CASSLEGVSYNEQFF
CDR3nt: TGTGCCAGCAGCTTAGAGGGGGTATCCTACAATGAGCAGTTCTTC

len: 14
v_gene: TRBV6-5
j_gene: TRBJ1-4
abundance: -
d_gene: -
CDR3aa: CASSKGTTNEKLFF
CDR3nt: TGTGCCAGCAGTAAGGGGACAACTAATGAAAAACTGTTTTTT

len: 18
v_gene: TRBV6-1
j_gene: TRBJ1-1
abundance: -
d_gene: TRBD1
CDR3aa: CASSKGGQGMIWKTEAFF
CDR3nt: TGTGCCAGCAGTAAAGGGGGACAGGGGATGATCTGGAAAACTGAAGCTTTCTTT

len: 15
v_gene: TRBV14
j_gene: TRBJ2-5
abundance: -
d_gene: TRBD2
CDR3aa: CASSQTSGGLETQYF
CDR3nt: TGTGCCAGCAGCCAGACTAGCGGGGGTCTTGAGACCCAGTACTTC